These T cell receptor beta chains were read from a single sample in a study of read filtering for tumor transcriptome and immune sequencing. TCRdb independently ran MiXCR on the reads; one entry per CDR3 protein. This sample has more than 100,000 distinct CDR3 sequences, with over 10% found just once. Sample: a population of CD138-negative cells sorted from bone marrow. The receptor source for this set is a donor over 35 with multiple myeloma. CDR3s include the opening cysteine and the closing phenylalanine or tryptophan. D genes are given only for firm matches. Only part of the rows carry a size: once, few, many, or a class if the clone is expanded.

size	D	V	J	CDR3	DNA
many	NA	TRBV20-1	TRBJ1-1	CSASYLNTEAFF	TGCAGTGCTAGTTACCTAAACACTGAAGCTTTCTTT
many	NA	TRBV12-3/TRBV12-4	TRBJ1-1	CASIGFGGGTEAFF	TGTGCCAGCATCGGGTTCGGGGGCGGGACTGAAGCTTTCTTT
many	TRBD2	TRBV5-1	TRBJ2-1	CASSLVRASGNNEQFF	TGCGCCAGCAGCTTGGTGAGAGCTAGCGGGAACAATGAGCAGTTCTTC
many	NA	TRBV5-1	TRBJ2-3	CASSFGGRHFTDTQYF	TGCGCCAGCAGCTTCGGGGGAAGACATTTCACAGATACGCAGTATTTT
few	TRBD1	TRBV20-1	TRBJ1-5	CSATSGQHSNQPQHF	TGCAGTGCTACCTCGGGACAGCATAGCAATCAGCCCCAGCATTTT
many	NA	TRBV6-1	TRBJ1-4	CAKQGATNEKLFF	TGTGCCAAACAGGGCGCAACTAATGAAAAACTGTTTTTT
many	NA	TRBV27	TRBJ1-5	CASSSGVSGNQPQHF	TGTGCCAGCAGTTCGGGGGTTTCGGGGAATCAGCCCCAGCATTTT
many	NA	TRBV12-3/TRBV12-4	TRBJ1-2	CASSLALVYGYTF	TGTGCCAGCAGTTTGGCCCTGGTTTACGGCTACACCTTC
many	NA	TRBV7-8	TRBJ2-1	CASSPFGGAPYNEQFF	TGTGCCAGCAGCCCCTTTGGCGGGGCCCCCTACAATGAGCAGTTCTTC
many	NA	TRBV6-4	TRBJ1-1	CASSLGDRNTEAFF	TGTGCCAGCAGTCTAGGAGACCGGAACACTGAAGCTTTCTTT
many	NA	TRBV7-9	TRBJ2-5	CASSLESGTQYF	TGTGCCAGCAGCTTAGAGTCAGGGACCCAGTACTTC
many	TRBD2	TRBV15	TRBJ2-1	CATSRDNGGSSDEQFF	TGTGCCACCAGCAGAGATAACGGCGGGAGCTCCGATGAGCAGTTCTTC
NA	TRBD2	TRBV5-1	TRBJ2-1	CASSWAGVLSYNEQFF	TGCGCCAGCAGCTGGGCGGGGGTCCTCTCCTACAATGAGCAGTTCTTC
many	TRBD2	TRBV20-1	TRBJ2-1	CSALKGLGSSYNEQFF	TGCAGTGCTCTTAAGGGACTAGGGAGCTCCTACAATGAGCAGTTCTTC
many	NA	TRBV11-2	TRBJ2-7	CASSFSGGGSYEQYF	TGTGCCAGCAGCTTCAGTGGAGGGGGTTCCTACGAGCAGTACTTC
many	TRBD2	TRBV4-2	TRBJ2-2	CASSRAGGDTGELFF	TGTGCCAGCAGCCGAGCGGGAGGGGACACCGGGGAGCTGTTTTTT
many	TRBD2	TRBV5-1	TRBJ2-3	CASSSRTSGRAVDTQYF	TGCGCCAGCAGCTCCAGGACTAGCGGGAGGGCCGTGGATACGCAGTATTTT
many	TRBD1	TRBV5-1	TRBJ1-5	CASSIGTDRPNQPQHF	TGCGCCAGCAGCATCGGGACAGATAGGCCCAATCAGCCCCAGCATTTT
many	NA	TRBV3-1	TRBJ1-1	CASRPPGTTEAFF	TGTGCCAGCAGACCGCCAGGGACGACTGAAGCTTTCTTT
many	NA	TRBV28	TRBJ1-5	CASASPGGGPLGNQPQHF	TGTGCCAGCGCCTCCCCGGGGGGTGGGCCCTTAGGCAATCAGCCCCAGCATTTT
NA	TRBD2	TRBV7-2	TRBJ2-3	CASSLLAGGYGTGTDTQYF	TGTGCCAGCAGCTTACTAGCGGGAGGTTACGGGACTGGCACAGATACGCAGTATTTT
NA	TRBD2	TRBV7-9	TRBJ2-5	CASSSSGRETQYF	TGTGCCAGCAGCAGTAGCGGGAGAGAGACCCAGTACTTC
NA	TRBD1	TRBV3-1	TRBJ1-2	CASSLQGQINYGYTF	TGTGCCAGCAGCCTACAGGGACAGATCAACTATGGCTACACCTTC
many	NA	TRBV5-1	TRBJ2-7	CASSPGYEQYF	TGCGCCAGCAGCCCCGGGTACGAGCAGTACTTC
many	TRBD2	TRBV6-1	TRBJ2-1	CASSGGLAGAQEQFF	TGTGCCAGCAGTGGCGGACTAGCGGGAGCTCAAGAGCAGTTCTTC
many	TRBD2	TRBV20-1	TRBJ2-7	CSARSPVGGSGEQYF	TGCAGTGCTAGGTCCCCCGTGGGGGGGTCGGGCGAGCAGTACTTC
many	NA	TRBV20-1	TRBJ2-1	CSAEVAGSSYNEQFF	TGCAGTGCAGAGGTGGCAGGGAGCTCCTACAATGAGCAGTTCTTC
many	NA	TRBV20-1	TRBJ1-2	CSAREGVIYGYTF	TGCAGTGCTAGGGAAGGGGTCATCTATGGCTACACCTTC
many	TRBD2	TRBV27	TRBJ2-3	CASSFRRGNTDTQYF	TGTGCCAGCAGTTTCAGGCGGGGGAACACAGATACGCAGTATTTT
NA	TRBD2	TRBV10-1	TRBJ2-5	CASSETGGQETQYF	TGCGCCAGCAGTGAGACGGGGGGCCAAGAGACCCAGTACTTC
many	NA	TRBV20-1	TRBJ2-1	CSAPGLSDNEQFF	TGCAGTGCTCCTGGACTCTCGGACAATGAGCAGTTCTTC